These 4 T cell receptor beta chains share one sample of origin, sequenced in a study of T-cell reconstitution after alpha-beta-depleted transplantation in children. Researchers prepared the TCRbeta library using unique molecular identifiers, the study reports. TCRdb analysed the PCR reads with MiXCR anew, one entry per CDR3 protein. Of more than 400,000 distinct CDR3 sequences listed, approximately 10% are singletons. The sequenced sample was PBMCs, mostly from graft donor cells, obtained 180 days after TCRalphabeta/CD19-depleted stem cell transplant. These receptors were taken from a female patient aged 2 to 10 who had a stem cell transplant for aplastic anemia, so the T cells may come from the graft donor.

The CDR3, as DNA: TGTGCCAGCAGCCAAGATGAGTATGGACCGAATATTGTAGAGACCCAGTACTTC. This gives the protein CASSQDEYGPNIVETQYF. The chain uses TRBV14 and TRBJ2-5; D ambiguous. Germline values: CDR1 SGHDN, CDR2 FVKESK. V shed 0 bases and J shed 4 bases, with 21 bases lying between them. CDR3 length: 18 amino acids.

Only a few counts were recorded for this clonotype. The chain links TRBV20-1 to TRBJ2-7, with 8 bases identical to TRBD1. This CDR3 comprises 16 residues. Germline CDR1 reads DFQATT; CDR2 reads SNEGSKA (reference sequence). V shed 0 bases and J 0 bases; nucleotides not matched to a gene: 7. The CDR3 coding sequence is TGCAGTGCTAGAGATTACCGGACAGGGAGCTCCTACGAGCAGTACTTC. Translation: CSARDYRTGSSYEQYF.

This clonotype was seen more than once but under ten times. This chain uses TRBV4-1 with TRBJ1-1; TRBD1 matches at 8 bases. The V and J ends lost 4 bases and 4 bases, in that order; junction bases with no gene match: 20. Germline V CDR1 and CDR2: MGHRA, YSYEKL. This CDR3 comprises 19 residues. This CDR3 is CASSLTGGSGTFLSTEAFF. The CDR3 nucleotides read TGCGCCAGCAGCCTTACAGGGGGGTCGGGTACCTTCTTGAGCACTGAAGCTTTCTTT.

This clonotype was found a few times. The chain links TRBV7-2 to TRBJ2-3; D is unresolved. Germline V gene sequence: CDR1 SGHTA, CDR2 FQGNSA. Trimming took off 2 bases at V and 1 base at J, with 16 bases between the two ends. CDR3 length: 17 residues. The CDR3 region has the DNA TGTGCCAGCAGCTTATGGCTCTATCCTTTCGGCACAGATACGCAGTATTTT. Protein product: CASSLWLYPFGTDTQYF.